This TCR beta chain was profiled in a study of blood T cell repertoires in COVID-19. Germline CDR1 SGHVS, CDR2 FNYEAQ. The CDR3 extends over 15 amino acids. The V segment lost 4 bases and the J segment 3 bases; nucleotides outside the gene matches: 7. Some clones are missing from TCRdb's copy, which holds only in-frame ones; the method was immunoSEQ multiplex PCR. The table lists 200,000 to 250,000 clones, over 60% of them singletons. Specimen: peripheral blood. The receptor was derived from a woman between 65 and 79 years old with acute or convalescent COVID-19. The V call is TRBV7-6, the J call TRBJ1-1; TRBD1 matches at 8 bases. CDR3 DNA: TGTGCCAGCAGCTCAGGAACAGGGGGAGACACTGAAGCTTTCTTT. Its protein product is CASSSGTGGDTEAFF.